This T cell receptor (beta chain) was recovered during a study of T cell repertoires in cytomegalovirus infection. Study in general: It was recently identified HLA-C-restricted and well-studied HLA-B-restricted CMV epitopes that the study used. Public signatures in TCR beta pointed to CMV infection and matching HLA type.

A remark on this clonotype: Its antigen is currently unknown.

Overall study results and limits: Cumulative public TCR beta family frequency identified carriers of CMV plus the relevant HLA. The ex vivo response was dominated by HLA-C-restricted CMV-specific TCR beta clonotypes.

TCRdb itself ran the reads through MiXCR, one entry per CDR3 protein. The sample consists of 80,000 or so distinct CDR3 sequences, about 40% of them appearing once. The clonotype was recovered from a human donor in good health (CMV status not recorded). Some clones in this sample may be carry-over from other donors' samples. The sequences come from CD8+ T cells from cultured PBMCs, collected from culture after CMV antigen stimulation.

CDR3 bases: TGTGCCAGCAGTGATGCACCTAGCGGGAGTTACAATGAGCAGTTCTTC. Protein sequence: CASSDAPSGSYNEQFF. The chain links TRBV6-1 to TRBJ2-1; 10 bases are a match to TRBD2. This CDR3 comprises 16 residues. The trim removed 3 bases at V and 4 bases at J, leaving 6 bases unmatched. Germline CDR1 and CDR2: MNHNS and SASEGT.